Below, 17 T cell receptor beta chains from the same sample are listed, as sequenced in a study of early T cells in non-severe SARS-CoV-2 infection. MiXCR, applied by TCRdb to the 5' RACE reads, yields one record per CDR3 protein. The sample carries fewer than 60,000 distinct CDR3 sequences, about 9.7% recorded once. The material sequenced was whole blood. The receptor set was obtained from an adult who was a healthcare worker with PCR-confirmed SARS-CoV-2 infection or an uninfected control (not recorded which).

This clonotype was seen more than once but under ten times. The rearrangement links TRBV5-4 to TRBJ2-7; D perhaps matches TRBD1 (5 bases). Germline V CDR1 and CDR2: SGHNT, YYREEE (reference sequence). The CDR3 has 14 residues. V was pared by 0 bases and J by 0 bases, with 7 bases between. The CDR3 coding sequence is TGTGCCAGCAGCTTGGACAGGTTCTCCTACGAGCAGTACTTC. Its protein product is CASSLDRFSYEQYF.

This clonotype was detected ten times or more. The J gene is TRBJ2-1, the V gene TRBV20-1; the match to TRBD2 covers 11 bases. The germline gives CDR1 DFQATT, CDR2 SNEGSKA (reference sequence). CDR3 size: 15 residues. Germline trimming cut 6 bases from V and 6 bases from J; bases unmatched to any gene: 10. In DNA form, the CDR3 reads TGCAGTGCCGAGGAAGGGACTAGCGGCCCCAATGAGCAGTTCTTC. It specifies CSAEEGTSGPNEQFF.

This clonotype was counted at least ten times. This chain joins TRBV5-1 and TRBJ1-6; possible D gene TRBD1, 5 bases. This CDR3 comprises 13 residues. CDR1 is SGHRS, CDR2 YFSETQ, per germline. The ends were cut back, 0 bases at V and 14 bases at J, with 12 bases in the middle. The CDR3: CASSLVGASALHF. The CDR3, as DNA: TGCGCCAGCAGCTTGGTTGGGGCTTCGGCCCTCCACTTT.

The J gene is TRBJ1-1, the V gene TRBV14; no reliable D call. Germline V CDR1 and CDR2: SGHDN, FVKESK. The V gene lost 1 base and the J gene lost 4 bases, with 19 bases spanning the gap. The CDR3 length is 17 residues. The chain's CDR3 is CASSQVFSTSWGTEAFF. The CDR3 bases are TGTGCCAGCAGCCAAGTCTTCTCGACGTCCTGGGGCACTGAAGCTTTCTTT.

This chain connects TRBV7-8 to TRBJ2-3; D is possibly TRBD2 (5 bases). V was trimmed by 5 bases and J by 4 bases, leaving 16 bases between them. The CDR3 totals 15 residues. Germline CDR1 is SGHVS and CDR2 is FQNEAQ. CDR3 in amino acids: CASSTTTTFSDTQYF. For the CDR3, the DNA is TGTGCCAGCAGCACGACGACTACCTTCTCAGATACGCAGTATTTT.

This clonotype was counted ten times or more. This chain connects TRBV10-3 to TRBJ2-2; perhaps D is TRBD1 or TRBD2 (6 bases each). The CDR3 is 15 residues long. The germline CDR1 and CDR2 sequences are ENHRY and SYGVKD. The V end was cut by 2 bases, the J end by 7 bases, with 14 bases between. CDR3 amino acids: CAISEAGGEGGELFF. The CDR3 DNA follows: TGTGCCATCAGTGAGGCCGGGGGCGAAGGCGGGGAGCTGTTTTTT.

Ten or more counts support this clonotype. The chain recombines TRBV29-1 with TRBJ2-1; 8 nucleotides match TRBD2. Germline CDR1 SQVTM, CDR2 ANQGSEA. The V segment lost 8 bases and the J segment 0 bases; nucleotides outside the gene matches: 9. The CDR3 covers 15 residues. CDR3 sequence reads: CSSELAASSYNEQFF. The CDR3 DNA reads as TGCAGCTCCGAACTAGCGGCTAGCTCCTACAATGAGCAGTTCTTC.

This clonotype appeared many times. CDR3: CASSLLPAPINTEAFF. CDR3 DNA sequence: TGTGCCAGCAGTTTACTTCCTGCGCCGATTAACACTGAAGCTTTCTTT. The rearrangement links TRBV12-3 or TRBV12-4 to TRBJ1-1; D is unclear. Trimming stripped 2 bases from V and 2 bases from J, with 15 bases between. The CDR3 covers 16 residues.

This clonotype was counted at least ten times. This chain uses TRBV11-2 with TRBJ2-6; D not resolved. V lost 0 bases and J 0 bases, leaving 12 bases between the germline ends. The germline V gene encodes CDR1 SGHAT and CDR2 FQNNGV. The CDR3 is made up of 18 amino acids. This chain's CDR3 is CASSLDGRRNSGANVLTF. The CDR3 region has the DNA TGTGCCAGCAGCTTAGATGGGCGCAGGAACTCTGGGGCCAACGTCCTGACTTTC.

This clonotype showed up many times. V usage is TRBV10-3 and J usage is TRBJ2-3; 10 bases agree with TRBD2. The CDR3 is 15 residues long. J lost 2 bases, V lost 6 bases, and 5 bases had no gene match. Germline values: CDR1 ENHRY, CDR2 SYGVKD. The CDR3 is CAISLAGADTDTQYF. The CDR3 bases are TGTGCCATCAGCCTAGCGGGGGCGGACACAGATACGCAGTATTTT.

The sample holds one count of this clonotype. This chain connects TRBV5-1 to TRBJ2-3; D is possibly TRBD2 (6 bases). V gave up 5 bases and J gave up 1 base, with 11 bases separating them. Germline V lookup: CDR1 SGHRS, CDR2 YFSETQ. This CDR3 comprises 14 residues. In DNA, the CDR3 is TGCGCCAGCAGAGACGGGGGACGCACAGATACGCAGTATTTT. Its protein product is CASRDGGRTDTQYF. The full variable domain, its missing parts supplied by reference TRBV5-1 and TRBJ2-3, is KAGVTQTPRYLIKTRGQQVTLSCSPISGHRSVSWYQQTPGQGLQFLFEYFSETQRNKGNFPGRFSGRQFSNSRSEMNVSTLELGDSALYLCASRDGGRTDTQYFGPGTRLTVL.

This clonotype came up a few times. This chain joins TRBV12-3 or TRBV12-4 and TRBJ2-2; D gene ambiguous. The V end lost 2 bases, the J end lost 1 base, and 5 bases lay between the germline ends. The CDR3 consists of 14 residues. This CDR3 is CASSLLLNTGELFF. As DNA, the CDR3 is TGTGCCAGCAGTTTACTACTGAACACCGGGGAGCTGTTTTTT.

The V call is TRBV20-1, the J call TRBJ1-5; D unclear. This CDR3 is built from 12 residues. Germline V gene sequence: CDR1 DFQATT, CDR2 SNEGSKA (reference sequence). V dropped 6 bases and J dropped 5 bases, with 11 bases sitting between them. The CDR3 protein is CSASEGDQPQHF. In nucleotides, the CDR3 is TGCAGTGCGAGTGAGGGAGATCAGCCCCAGCATTTT.

The chain links TRBV20-1 to TRBJ2-3; the match to TRBD2 covers 9 bases. V gave up 6 bases and J gave up 5 bases; unmatched junction bases: 12. This CDR3 comprises 15 residues. Looked up from germline, CDR1 is DFQATT and CDR2 is SNEGSKA (reference sequence). CDR3 in DNA: TGCAGTGCACCTAATAGCGGGAGATCGGGAGATACGCAGTATTTT. The encoded protein is CSAPNSGRSGDTQYF.

The table lists this clonotype with many counts. The V and J genes are TRBV27 and TRBJ2-1, with D uncertain. With 0 bases removed from V and 6 bases from J, the gap between germline ends came to 6 bases. Per germline, CDR1 MNHEY and CDR2 SMNVEV (reference sequence). The CDR3 length is 13 residues. The CDR3 protein is CASSLSIANEQFF. CDR3 coding DNA: TGTGCCAGCAGTTTATCGATAGCCAATGAGCAGTTCTTC.

At least ten counts were recorded for this clonotype. This rearrangement joins TRBV20-1 to TRBJ1-6; D is unclear. Between the trimmed V and J ends, which lost 3 bases and 2 bases, there was a span of 8 bases. This CDR3 contains 14 residues. Germline CDR1 and CDR2: DFQATT and SNEGSKA (reference sequence). The chain's CDR3 is CSASGQTYNSPLHF. DNA for the CDR3: TGCAGTGCTAGTGGTCAGACCTATAATTCACCCCTCCACTTT.

The gene calls are TRBV20-1 and TRBJ1-1; TRBD1 matches at 11 bases. This CDR3 is built from 14 residues. Trimming at V came to 6 bases and at J to 5 bases, leaving 8 bases not matched to a gene. Germline CDR1 and CDR2: DFQATT and SNEGSKA (reference sequence). The CDR3 reads CSARTGGAGTEAFF. As DNA, the CDR3 is TGCAGTGCGCGGACAGGGGGCGCTGGGACTGAAGCTTTCTTT.